This T cell receptor (beta chain) was obtained from a study of blood T cell repertoires in COVID-19. Study as a whole: COVID-19 samples, acute and convalescent, were from the United States, Italy and Spain. Sources were T cells, B-cell-depleted T cells, or PBMCs; the material itself was cDNA or gDNA.

Authors' methods: Cell counts per sample came from amplifying reference gene primers. Sequencing used immunoSEQ multiplex PCR; TCRdb keeps in-frame clones, though not all of them. Clone size and V and J calls were adopted from that table, with D and trimming inferred from the DNA. The sample consists of about 380,000 clones, approximately 77% of them appearing once. There are 16 residues in the CDR3. Germline CDR1 SGHDT, CDR2 YYEEEE. Trimming removed 1 base from V and 0 bases from J, with 13 bases in between. The sequenced material came from peripheral blood. V is TRBV5-6 and J is TRBJ2-5, with a possible D match to TRBD1 (5 bases). The sequence was collected from a human donor with acute or convalescent COVID-19. The donor label of this sample is uncertain. CDR3 nucleotide sequence: TGTGCCAGCAGCTTGTGGCGACAGAATAACCAAGAGACCCAGTACTTC. The encoded protein is CASSLWRQNNQETQYF.